What follows are 4 T cell receptor beta chains derived from one specimen sequenced in a study of blood T cell repertoires in COVID-19. The method was immunoSEQ multiplex PCR; TCRdb's version includes in-frame clones alone and lacks a portion of them. The sample shows 150,000 or so clones, roughly 82% of them seen only once. Sequencing was carried out using peripheral blood. The receptor set was obtained from a human donor with acute or convalescent COVID-19. The donor label of this sample is uncertain.

V usage is TRBV2 and J usage is TRBJ1-2, with TRBD1 as a possible D gene (5 bases). Germline CDR1 is SNHLY and CDR2 is FYNNEI. The CDR3 is 13 residues long. V was trimmed by 4 bases and J by 7 bases, leaving 13 bases between them. Here the CDR3 reads CASSGHWRGGYTF. The DNA for the CDR3 is TGTGCCAGCAGTGGTCATTGGAGGGGTGGCTACACCTTC. Full variable domain (outside the CDR3, taken from reference TRBV2 and TRBJ1-2): EPEVTQTPSHQVTQMGQEVILRCVPISNHLYFYWYRQILGQKVEFLVSFYNNEISEKSEIFDDQFSVERPDGSNFTLKIRSTKLEDSAMYFCASSGHWRGGYTFGSGTRLTVV.

The chain uses TRBV6-5 and TRBJ1-3; a possible D gene is TRBD1 (5 bases). The CDR3 contains 15 residues. The germline CDR1 and CDR2 sequences are MNHEY and SVGAGI. The germline V and J ends were trimmed by 10 bases and 4 bases, with 20 bases remaining between them. CDR3 sequence (DNA): TGTGCCACCTTTCCAGGGTTGGTTCGAGGAAACACCATATATTTT. Translated: CATFPGLVRGNTIYF.

The chain is built from TRBV18 and TRBJ1-5; D may be TRBD1 (5 bases). The V gene lost 4 bases and the J gene lost 0 bases, with 7 bases spanning the gap. CDR1 KGHSH and CDR2 LQKENI come from the germline V gene. CDR3 size: 14 residues. The CDR3 sequence is CASSLDSSNQPQHF. CDR3 in DNA: TGTGCCAGCTCACTAGACAGTAGCAATCAGCCCCAGCATTTT.

The J gene is TRBJ1-2, the V gene TRBV5-1; D gene uncertain. Trimming left V 0 bases short and J 8 bases short, with 17 bases between. The CDR3 extends over 15 amino acids. CDR1 is SGHRS and CDR2 is YFSETQ in the germline V gene. The CDR3 spells CASSLDGGRMRGYTF. Here the CDR3 DNA reads TGCGCCAGCAGCTTGGATGGAGGACGGATGCGGGGCTACACCTTC.